The 8 T cell receptor beta chains listed next were all sequenced from one sample in a study of T cell responses to AZD1222 COVID-19 vaccine. Only in-frame clones appear in the TCRdb table, and some are missing; sequencing was by immunoSEQ multiplex PCR. The sample holds about 140,000 clones, approximately 92% seen once. The source was peripheral blood, collected on day 0 of AZD1222 vaccination. These receptors all come from an adult in good health.

The rearrangement joins TRBV7-6 to TRBJ1-5; maybe TRBD1 (5 bases). CDR1 SGHVS and CDR2 FNYEAQ come from the germline V gene. Trimming shortened V by 10 bases and J by 7 bases, and 17 bases separated the two germline ends. This CDR3 has 13 amino acids. DNA for the CDR3: TGTGCCACCGCGCGAGGGGAAAACCAGCCCCAGCATTTT. It translates to CATARGENQPQHF.

Written as DNA, the CDR3 is TGTGCCAGCAGTTCCCTTTACAATGAGCAGTTCTTC. Protein sequence: CASSSLYNEQFF. This sequence joins TRBV12-3 or TRBV12-4 and TRBJ2-1; no clear D gene. V shed 4 bases and J shed 4 bases, with 5 bases lying between them. The length of the CDR3 is 12 residues.

The chain couples TRBV6-5 to TRBJ1-1; tentatively, D is TRBD1 (5 bases). The V end lost 9 bases, the J end lost 1 base, and 18 bases lay between the germline ends. CDR1 is MNHEY, CDR2 SVGAGI, per germline. This CDR3 is built from 15 residues. CDR3 sequence reads: CASSGGRSSNTEAFF. CDR3 coding DNA: TGTGCCAGTTCCGGGGGACGAAGTTCGAACACTGAAGCTTTCTTT.

The chain joins TRBV24-1 to TRBJ2-5, with no clear D. CDR1 KGHDR and CDR2 SFDVKD come from the germline V gene. V was pared by 3 bases and J by 0 bases, with 13 bases between. The CDR3 consists of 16 residues. DNA for the CDR3: TGTGCCACCAGTGATAATAGGGATCGGTACCAAGAGACCCAGTACTTC. Residues: CATSDNRDRYQETQYF.

Of note for this clone: Relative to the germline gene, one junction end is altered; a read error may explain this. V and J are TRBV7-7 and TRBJ2-1, with TRBD1 identical over 9 bases. In germline, CDR1 is SSHAT, CDR2 FNYEAQ (reference sequence). There are 15 residues in the CDR3. The CDR3 is CASSSTGGVDNEQFF. The CDR3 bases are TGTGCTAGCAGCTCTACAGGGGGCGTCGACAATGAGCAGTTCTTC.

This clone was seen once. This chain uses TRBV5-1 with TRBJ1-2; possible D gene TRBD1, 5 bases. This CDR3 contains 15 residues. V was pared by 4 bases and J by 4 bases, with 17 bases between. The V gene's germline CDR1 is SGHRS and CDR2 YFSETQ. The CDR3 bases are TGCGCCAGCAGCCCCGACAGCGCTAATCTCTATGGCTACACCTTC. It encodes CASSPDSANLYGYTF.

The chain couples TRBV2 to TRBJ1-5, with 10 nucleotides matching TRBD1. This CDR3 is built from 16 residues. Germline values: CDR1 SNHLY, CDR2 FYNNEI. With 5 bases clipped from V and 3 bases from J, the junction kept 7 bases outside the gene matches. In DNA form, the CDR3 reads TGTGCCAGCAGTCCGACAGGGGGCAGGATCAATCAGCCCCAGCATTTT. Protein sequence: CASSPTGGRINQPQHF.

A few counts support this clone. This specimen includes other DNA sequences encoding the same CDR3. The J gene is TRBJ1-6, the V gene TRBV18; D ambiguous. CDR3 length equals 12 residues. Germline V gene lookup returns CDR1 KGHSH and CDR2 LQKENI. V shed 2 bases and J shed 8 bases, with 4 bases lying between them. CDR3 sequence reads: CASSPEDSPLHF. The CDR3 region has the DNA TGTGCCAGCTCACCAGAGGATTCACCCCTCCACTTT.